These 28 T cell receptor beta chains came from one sample sequenced in a study of T cell clonality in common variable immunodeficiency. The data were produced by immunoSEQ multiplex PCR, yet TCRdb's version contains in-frame clones alone and is incomplete. There are 45,000 to 55,000 clones in the sample, none observed a single time. The sample was peripheral blood mononuclear cells. These receptor sequences come from a person between 18 and 70 years old in good health.

This clone was seen at least ten times. The CDR3 end falls 3 residues outside the read, so it is completed with the germline J gene. The J gene is TRBJ2-3, the V gene TRBV5-1, with TRBD2 matching over 11 bases. J gave up 3 bases and V 2 bases, and 2 bases lay outside the gene matches. Germline V CDR1 and CDR2: SGHRS, YFSETQ. The CDR3 runs to 15 residues. The CDR3 spells CASSFSGRATDTQYF. The sequenced CDR3 bases are TGCGCCAGCAGCTTTAGCGGGAGGGCGACAGATACG.

This clone was found many times. With the read ending 3 residues before the CDR3 end, the germline J gene is used to fill in that end. The chain is built from TRBV7-9 and TRBJ2-5; 8 bases agree with TRBD1. CDR3 length: 14 residues. V dropped 5 bases and J dropped 1; count of bases not matched to a gene: 3. CDR1 SEHNR and CDR2 FQNEAQ come from the germline V gene (reference sequence). CDR3 protein: CASSITGGQETQYF. The sequenced part of the CDR3 DNA is TGTGCCAGCAGCATTACAGGGGGCCAAGAGACC.

This clone was seen repeatedly, ten times or more. From the germline J gene comes the end of the CDR3, since the read stops 3 residues before it. The genes are TRBV5-1 and TRBJ2-7; D is perhaps TRBD2 (6 bases). The CDR3 is made up of 18 amino acids. Germline-derived CDR1 and CDR2 are SGHRS and YFSETQ. The V and J ends lost 2 bases and 2 bases respectively, with 23 bases between them. The sequenced CDR3 bases are TGCGCCAGCAGCTTTAGGCCCACACGACTAGGCCTAGCCTACGAG. It yields the protein CASSFRPTRLGLAYE. In full, the CDR3 reads CASSFRPTRLGLAYEQYF.

This clone was counted at least ten times. The CDR3 extends 3 residues past the end of the read, so its final part is completed from the germline J gene. The chain is built from TRBV10-3 and TRBJ1-1; TRBD1 might be the D (5 bases). Germline CDR1 and CDR2: ENHRY and SYGVKD. The CDR3 loop spans 13 amino acids. The ends were cut back, 8 bases at V and 2 bases at J, with 12 bases in the middle. This CDR3 reads CAIGRTPNTEAFF. The CDR3 bases that were read are TGTGCCATCGGTAGGACACCTAACACTGAA.

This clone was observed at least ten times. The read falls 3 residues short of the CDR3 end, and the missing part is taken from the germline J gene. The chain joins TRBV13 to TRBJ2-7; 7 nucleotides match TRBD2. Germline V gene sequence: CDR1 PRHDT, CDR2 FYEKMQ (reference sequence). V shed 4 bases, J shed 6 bases, and the junction held 12 bases outside the gene matches. The CDR3 extends over 15 amino acids. The CDR3 reads CASSSLTSLRAEQYF. The part of the CDR3 DNA that was read is TGTGCCAGCAGCTCCTTGACTAGCCTTCGCGCCGAG.

This clone was counted many times. The read gets to within 3 residues of the CDR3 end, and the germline J gene fills in the rest. This chain connects TRBV30 to TRBJ1-4, with D maybe TRBD1 (6 bases). Per germline, CDR1 GTSNPN and CDR2 SVGIG (reference sequence). The CDR3 covers 15 residues. V was trimmed by 3 bases and J by 8 bases, leaving 19 bases between them. The covered CDR3 bases are TGTGCCTGGAGCCCGGGGGGCAGGGTAGGGGAAAAA. Its translation: CAWSPGGRVGEK. The entire CDR3 reads CAWSPGGRVGEKLFF.

This clone is labeled as medium-sized (0.01 to 0.1%). Read coverage stops 3 residues before the CDR3 terminus; the germline J gene supplies the remainder. The genes are TRBV6-2 or TRBV6-3 and TRBJ2-1; D possibly uses TRBD1 or TRBD2 (5 bases each). The CDR3 spans 15 residues. Per germline, CDR1 MNHEY and CDR2 SVGEGT. Trimming took off 7 bases at V and 4 bases at J, with 17 bases between the two ends. The CDR3 is CASTPRGAGYNEQFF. CDR3 DNA (partial): TGTGCCAGCACCCCGAGAGGGGCAGGGTACAATGAG.

Many counts were recorded for this clone. The CDR3 is cut off 3 residues early in the read; its end comes from the germline J gene. The chain joins TRBV7-9 to TRBJ1-1; 7 bases fit TRBD1. With 1 base clipped from V and 1 base from J, the junction kept 0 bases outside the gene matches. Germline V lookup: CDR1 SEHNR, CDR2 FQNEAQ (reference sequence). This CDR3 is built from 14 residues. The CDR3 reads CASSLGTGNTEAFF. The sequenced CDR3 bases are TGTGCCAGCAGCTTAGGGACAGGGAACACTGAA.

This clone was recorded a few times. From the germline J gene comes the end of the CDR3, since the read stops 3 residues before it. The chain has TRBV11-1 and TRBJ2-7, with 10 bases lining up with TRBD2. Germline V gene data show CDR1 as SGHAT and CDR2 as FQDESV (reference sequence). The V segment lost 5 bases and the J segment 3 bases; nucleotides outside the gene matches: 4. The CDR3 spans 14 residues. The DNA read from the CDR3 is TGTGCCAGCAGCGACGGACTAGCGGACTACGAG. This codes for CASSDGLADYE. The CDR3 in full is CASSDGLADYEQYF.

In regard to this clone: The DNA ends 3 residues before the CDR3 does, and the rest of the CDR3 is filled in from the germline J gene. The rearrangement joins TRBV7-9 to TRBJ2-7; tentative D call: TRBD1 (6 bases). The CDR3 runs 14 residues. The V end was cut by 3 bases, the J end by 3 bases, with 12 bases between. Germline CDR1 and CDR2: SEHNR and FQNEAQ (reference sequence). The sequenced CDR3 bases are TGTGCCAGCAGCTTGGGTACAGGGATCTACGAG. This gives the protein CASSLGTGIYE. The entire CDR3 is CASSLGTGIYEQYF.

This clone has ten or more counts. Sequencing ends 3 residues short of the CDR3 end; the germline J gene provides the rest. The chain couples TRBV4-1 to TRBJ2-2; D gene ambiguous. From germline, CDR1 is MGHRA and CDR2 YSYEKL. The CDR3 has 16 amino acids. Trimming pared 5 bases from V and 0 bases from J, leaving 13 bases between. This CDR3 is CASSLSGGANTGELFF. The CDR3 bases that were read are TGCGCCAGCAGCTTAAGTGGCGGCGCGAACACCGGGGAG.

This clone was recorded at least ten times. The sequence runs out 3 residues before the end of the CDR3; the remainder is reconstructed from the germline J gene. This rearrangement joins TRBV2 to TRBJ2-7; unclear D gene. The CDR3 loop spans 14 amino acids. The V and J ends lost 8 bases and 3 bases respectively, with 17 bases between them. Germline CDR1 is SNHLY and CDR2 is FYNNEI. Incomplete CDR3 DNA: TGTGCCAGCCGGTCGATAAAAAAGTACTACGAG. Residues: CASRSIKKYYE. In full, the CDR3 reads CASRSIKKYYEQYF.

This clone was seen a few times. The CDR3 is cut off 3 residues early in the read; its end comes from the germline J gene. The chain employs TRBV11-3 and TRBJ2-2; 7 nucleotides match TRBD1. Germline CDR1 is SGHNT and CDR2 is YENEEA. V shed 8 bases, J shed 0 bases, and the junction held 6 bases outside the gene matches. The CDR3 has 15 amino acids. The CDR3 loop reads CASGTGTANTGELFF. The covered CDR3 bases are TGTGCCAGCGGCACCGGGACAGCGAACACCGGGGAG.

This clone was counted many times. The read ends 3 residues shy of where the CDR3 ends; the end is completed using the germline J gene. The chain recombines TRBV18 with TRBJ2-2; 7 nucleotides align to TRBD1. CDR1 is KGHSH, CDR2 LQKENI, per germline. Losses at the gene ends were 1 base for V and 5 bases for J; bases not matched to a gene: 4. The CDR3 runs to 15 residues. CDR3 sequence reads: CASSPRQGDTGELFF. Partial CDR3 DNA: TGTGCCAGCTCACCACGACAGGGCGATACCGGGGAG.

This clone was detected ten times or more. The CDR3 end falls 3 residues outside the read, so it is completed with the germline J gene. The rearrangement joins TRBV11-2 to TRBJ2-1; 9 bases line up with TRBD2. The germline V gene has CDR1 SGHAT and CDR2 FQNNGV. The ends lost 0 bases at V and 5 bases at J; junction bases unmatched: 2. This CDR3 is built from 15 residues. The DNA read from the CDR3 is TGTGCCAGCAGCTTAGACGGGACTAGCAACAATGAG. Translating it yields CASSLDGTSNNE. From start to end, the CDR3 is CASSLDGTSNNEQFF.

This clone was detected many times. The read comes to an end 3 residues before the CDR3 does, leaving the germline J gene to fill in the end. In the same sample, other DNA sequences code for this CDR3. The V and J genes are TRBV10-3 and TRBJ2-1, with 8 bases that match TRBD2. This CDR3 has 14 amino acids. From germline, CDR1 is ENHRY and CDR2 SYGVKD. The junction had 7 bases not matched to a gene; V was cut back by 6 bases and J by 6 bases. The part of the CDR3 DNA that was read is TGTGCCATCAGGGTCGGGACTAGTGTCAATGAG. It translates to CAIRVGTSVNE. The CDR3 reads in full as CAIRVGTSVNEQFF.

This clone appeared many times. The read gets to within 3 residues of the CDR3 end, and the germline J gene fills in the rest. V and J are TRBV20-1 and TRBJ2-3; no definite D call. Per the germline V gene, CDR1 is DFQATT and CDR2 is SNEGSKA (reference sequence). The CDR3 has 13 amino acids. V shed 1 base and J shed 1 base, with 6 bases lying between them. Incomplete CDR3 DNA: TGCAGTGCTAGAGTCCCAGGCACAGATACG. This encodes CSARVPGTDT. The full CDR3 is CSARVPGTDTQYF.

This clone has at least ten counts. The CDR3 end lies 3 residues beyond the end of the read and is filled in from the germline J gene. V gene TRBV7-2 combines with J gene TRBJ1-5, with D hard to call. Trimming left V 1 base short and J 1 base short, with 8 bases between. The CDR3 runs to 15 residues. Per germline, CDR1 SGHTA and CDR2 FQGNSA. CDR3 loop: CASSLGGWSNQPQHF. CDR3 bases read: TGTGCCAGCAGCTTAGGAGGTTGGAGCAATCAGCCC.

This clone has a count of ten or more. With the read ending 3 residues before the CDR3 end, the germline J gene is used to fill in that end. The rearrangement joins TRBV9 to TRBJ2-7, with unresolved D. This CDR3 contains 14 residues. V gave up 0 bases and J gave up 0 bases, with 7 bases separating them. Germline CDR1 SGDLS, CDR2 YYNGEE. This chain's CDR3 is CASSVEVYSYEQYF. The sequenced CDR3 bases are TGTGCCAGCAGCGTAGAAGTCTACTCCTACGAG. Based on the CDR3 plus reference TRBV9 and TRBJ2-7, the full variable domain is DSGVTQTPKHLITATGQRVTLRCSPRSGDLSVYWYQQSLDQGLQFLIQYYNGEERAKGNILERFSAQQFPDLHSELNLSSLELGDSALYFCASSVEVYSYEQYFGPGTRLTVT.

This clone was seen ten or more times. The sequence runs out 3 residues before the end of the CDR3; the remainder is reconstructed from the germline J gene. The chain links TRBV5-4 to TRBJ2-7, with 7 positions matching TRBD1. This CDR3 region has 14 residues. CDR1 SGHNT and CDR2 YYREEE come from the germline V gene (reference sequence). V lost 4 bases to trimming and J lost 2 bases; unmatched junction nucleotides: 6. The CDR3 DNA, read in part, is TGTGCCAGCAGCGTACTGACAGGGCCCTACGAG. Its translation: CASSVLTGPYE. The whole CDR3 region reads CASSVLTGPYEQYF.

The sample holds many counts of this clone. The missing CDR3 end, 3 residues past where the read stops, is filled in from the germline J gene. The V call is TRBV2, the J call TRBJ1-2; TRBD1 aligns across 7 bases. The length of the CDR3 is 14 residues. V lost 5 bases to trimming and J lost 2 bases; unmatched junction nucleotides: 5. CDR1 is SNHLY and CDR2 is FYNNEI in the germline V gene. CDR3 bases read: TGTGCCAGCAGTACAAACAGGGGAAACTATGGC. This encodes CASSTNRGNYG. The CDR3 reads in full as CASSTNRGNYGYTF.

This clone was seen repeatedly, ten times or more. The CDR3 goes on 3 residues after the read ends, and that part is filled in from the germline J gene. The V gene is TRBV18, the J gene TRBJ1-1; tentatively, D is TRBD1 (6 bases). This CDR3 is built from 17 residues. The germline CDR1 and CDR2 sequences are KGHSH and LQKENI. V was trimmed by 1 base and J by 5 bases, leaving 20 bases between them. The sequenced CDR3 bases are TGTGCCAGCTCACCACAAGGGGGGGACCCCCGGGGTACTGAA. Translation: CASSPQGGDPRGTE. The entire CDR3 protein reads CASSPQGGDPRGTEAFF. Drawing the rest from reference TRBV18 and TRBJ1-1, the complete variable domain is NAGVMQNPRHLVRRRGQEARLRCSPMKGHSHVYWYRQLPEEGLKFMVYLQKENIIDESGMPKERFSAEFPKEGPSILRIQQVVRGDSAAYFCASSPQGGDPRGTEAFFGQGTRLTVV.

This clone has at least ten counts. The CDR3 extends 3 residues past the end of the read, so its final part is completed from the germline J gene. J is TRBJ1-5 and V is TRBV20-1; D is ambiguous. The CDR3 is 16 amino acids. Per germline, CDR1 DFQATT and CDR2 SNEGSKA (reference sequence). Trimming pared 3 bases from V and 3 bases from J, leaving 18 bases between. The part of the CDR3 DNA that was read is TGCAGTGCTAGTTATTTCATTGCAGGCCTCAATCAGCCC. This codes for CSASYFIAGLNQP. The complete CDR3 sequence is CSASYFIAGLNQPQHF.

The sample holds many counts of this clone. With the read ending 3 residues before the CDR3 end, the germline J gene is used to fill in that end. V gene TRBV7-2 combines with J gene TRBJ2-4, with 8 bases lining up with TRBD1. CDR3 length: 18 residues. The germline V gene encodes CDR1 SGHTA and CDR2 FQGNSA. The V segment lost 0 bases and the J segment 2 bases; nucleotides outside the gene matches: 9. The sequenced CDR3 bases are TGTGCCAGCAGCTTAGCTACGGGCAGGGGGCGATCCAAAAACATT. Its protein product is CASSLATGRGRSKNI. The whole CDR3 protein is CASSLATGRGRSKNIQYF.

Of note for this clone: With the read ending 3 residues before the CDR3 end, the germline J gene is used to fill in that end. The chain uses TRBV29-1 and TRBJ1-3; 8 positions agree with TRBD1. The CDR3 consists of 14 residues. From germline, CDR1 is SQVTM and CDR2 ANQGSEA. Unmatched junction bases numbered 6, after V lost 6 bases and J lost 2 bases. The CDR3 loop reads CSVNLDRAGNTIYF. The covered CDR3 bases are TGCAGCGTAAACTTGGACAGGGCTGGAAACACC.

At least ten counts were recorded for this clone. The read terminates 3 residues ahead of where the CDR3 ends, so the germline J gene completes it. The chain recombines TRBV18 with TRBJ1-1; D is ambiguous. This CDR3 comprises 14 residues. Germline V CDR1 and CDR2: KGHSH, LQKENI. V gave up 5 bases and J gave up 3 bases, with 13 bases separating them. This CDR3 reads CASSVDAADTEAFF. Incomplete CDR3 DNA: TGTGCCAGCTCAGTGGATGCTGCGGACACTGAA.

Many counts were recorded for this clone. Read data end 3 residues before the CDR3 end; the end is taken from the germline J gene. The chain recombines TRBV20-1 with TRBJ1-5; 7 bases are shared with TRBD1. This CDR3 contains 13 residues. V lost 6 bases and J lost 5; bases outside the gene matches: 7. Germline values: CDR1 DFQATT, CDR2 SNEGSKA (reference sequence). CDR3 residues: CSAPDRKDQPQHF. The part of the CDR3 DNA that was read is TGCAGTGCACCGGACAGGAAAGATCAGCCC.

This clone was recorded many times. The read gets to within 3 residues of the CDR3 end, and the germline J gene fills in the rest. The J gene is TRBJ2-1, the V gene TRBV28; TRBD2 agrees at 8 bases. Germline trimming cut 3 bases from V and 9 bases from J; bases unmatched to any gene: 10. Germline CDR1 MDHEN, CDR2 SYDVKM. The CDR3 is 15 residues long. Incomplete CDR3 DNA: TGTGCCAGCAGTTTGTTTACGGGAGGGCTAGCTGAG. This translates into CASSLFTGGLAE. The CDR3 reads in full as CASSLFTGGLAEQFF.